The rows below give T cell receptor beta chains drawn from one sample of a study of monozygotic twins with inflammatory bowel disease. TCRdb reanalyzed the 5' RACE reads and collapses them to one entry per CDR3 protein, without DNA. This sample's table has about 440,000 distinct CDR3 sequences. Sequenced sample: blood. These receptors originate from a human donor with ulcerative colitis or Crohn's disease, or a healthy co-twin of an affected twin (not recorded which). CDR3s include the opening cysteine and the closing phenylalanine or tryptophan. Fields, in order: J gene, V gene, CDR3 protein.

J gene: TRBJ1-4; V gene: TRBV6-1; CDR3 protein: CAGSDSGYRGEKLFF
J gene: TRBJ1-1; V gene: TRBV21-1; CDR3 protein: CASSSREMDPKRAEAFF
J gene: TRBJ1-2; V gene: TRBV19; CDR3 protein: CASNSFDRFYGYTF
J gene: TRBJ1-6; V gene: TRBV27; CDR3 protein: CASRLGAYNSPLHF
J gene: TRBJ1-3; V gene: TRBV7-9; CDR3 protein: CASSPWDGGNTIYF
J gene: TRBJ2-1; V gene: TRBV20-1; CDR3 protein: CSASPGTLGRNNEQFF
J gene: TRBJ2-2; V gene: TRBV19; CDR3 protein: CASSLRHFPNTGELFF
J gene: TRBJ2-3; V gene: TRBV7-3; CDR3 protein: CASSPRPSGLTDTQYF
J gene: TRBJ1-1; V gene: TRBV7-2; CDR3 protein: CASRDGAMNTEAFF
J gene: TRBJ2-1; V gene: TRBV20-1; CDR3 protein: CSATRLVSYNEQFF
J gene: TRBJ2-1; V gene: TRBV28; CDR3 protein: CASSLGGRASNEQFF
J gene: TRBJ2-5; V gene: TRBV5-1; CDR3 protein: CASSFLLEQETQYF
J gene: TRBJ2-5; V gene: TRBV18; CDR3 protein: CASSITGIQETQYF
J gene: TRBJ1-1; V gene: TRBV4-2; CDR3 protein: CASSQESRGTGGSNTEAFF
J gene: TRBJ2-3; V gene: TRBV5-1; CDR3 protein: CASSPRTSGASTDTQYF
J gene: TRBJ2-1; V gene: TRBV10-3; CDR3 protein: CAISGERNNEQFF
J gene: TRBJ2-1; V gene: TRBV11-1; CDR3 protein: CASSRRAESYNEQFF
J gene: TRBJ1-5; V gene: TRBV5-1; CDR3 protein: CASSSDLGQPQHF
J gene: TRBJ1-1; V gene: TRBV5-1; CDR3 protein: CASSPETVGAEAFF
J gene: TRBJ1-1; V gene: TRBV18; CDR3 protein: CASSPPHGNTEAFF
J gene: TRBJ2-7; V gene: TRBV25-1; CDR3 protein: CASSEQGGTGREQYF
J gene: TRBJ1-6; V gene: TRBV19; CDR3 protein: CATAWTGNSPLHF
J gene: TRBJ1-2; V gene: TRBV7-2; CDR3 protein: CASSLEGEVSDGYTF
J gene: TRBJ2-2; V gene: TRBV14; CDR3 protein: CASSQDLWAANTGELFF
J gene: TRBJ2-7; V gene: TRBV20-1; CDR3 protein: CSAPPTGQARYEQYF